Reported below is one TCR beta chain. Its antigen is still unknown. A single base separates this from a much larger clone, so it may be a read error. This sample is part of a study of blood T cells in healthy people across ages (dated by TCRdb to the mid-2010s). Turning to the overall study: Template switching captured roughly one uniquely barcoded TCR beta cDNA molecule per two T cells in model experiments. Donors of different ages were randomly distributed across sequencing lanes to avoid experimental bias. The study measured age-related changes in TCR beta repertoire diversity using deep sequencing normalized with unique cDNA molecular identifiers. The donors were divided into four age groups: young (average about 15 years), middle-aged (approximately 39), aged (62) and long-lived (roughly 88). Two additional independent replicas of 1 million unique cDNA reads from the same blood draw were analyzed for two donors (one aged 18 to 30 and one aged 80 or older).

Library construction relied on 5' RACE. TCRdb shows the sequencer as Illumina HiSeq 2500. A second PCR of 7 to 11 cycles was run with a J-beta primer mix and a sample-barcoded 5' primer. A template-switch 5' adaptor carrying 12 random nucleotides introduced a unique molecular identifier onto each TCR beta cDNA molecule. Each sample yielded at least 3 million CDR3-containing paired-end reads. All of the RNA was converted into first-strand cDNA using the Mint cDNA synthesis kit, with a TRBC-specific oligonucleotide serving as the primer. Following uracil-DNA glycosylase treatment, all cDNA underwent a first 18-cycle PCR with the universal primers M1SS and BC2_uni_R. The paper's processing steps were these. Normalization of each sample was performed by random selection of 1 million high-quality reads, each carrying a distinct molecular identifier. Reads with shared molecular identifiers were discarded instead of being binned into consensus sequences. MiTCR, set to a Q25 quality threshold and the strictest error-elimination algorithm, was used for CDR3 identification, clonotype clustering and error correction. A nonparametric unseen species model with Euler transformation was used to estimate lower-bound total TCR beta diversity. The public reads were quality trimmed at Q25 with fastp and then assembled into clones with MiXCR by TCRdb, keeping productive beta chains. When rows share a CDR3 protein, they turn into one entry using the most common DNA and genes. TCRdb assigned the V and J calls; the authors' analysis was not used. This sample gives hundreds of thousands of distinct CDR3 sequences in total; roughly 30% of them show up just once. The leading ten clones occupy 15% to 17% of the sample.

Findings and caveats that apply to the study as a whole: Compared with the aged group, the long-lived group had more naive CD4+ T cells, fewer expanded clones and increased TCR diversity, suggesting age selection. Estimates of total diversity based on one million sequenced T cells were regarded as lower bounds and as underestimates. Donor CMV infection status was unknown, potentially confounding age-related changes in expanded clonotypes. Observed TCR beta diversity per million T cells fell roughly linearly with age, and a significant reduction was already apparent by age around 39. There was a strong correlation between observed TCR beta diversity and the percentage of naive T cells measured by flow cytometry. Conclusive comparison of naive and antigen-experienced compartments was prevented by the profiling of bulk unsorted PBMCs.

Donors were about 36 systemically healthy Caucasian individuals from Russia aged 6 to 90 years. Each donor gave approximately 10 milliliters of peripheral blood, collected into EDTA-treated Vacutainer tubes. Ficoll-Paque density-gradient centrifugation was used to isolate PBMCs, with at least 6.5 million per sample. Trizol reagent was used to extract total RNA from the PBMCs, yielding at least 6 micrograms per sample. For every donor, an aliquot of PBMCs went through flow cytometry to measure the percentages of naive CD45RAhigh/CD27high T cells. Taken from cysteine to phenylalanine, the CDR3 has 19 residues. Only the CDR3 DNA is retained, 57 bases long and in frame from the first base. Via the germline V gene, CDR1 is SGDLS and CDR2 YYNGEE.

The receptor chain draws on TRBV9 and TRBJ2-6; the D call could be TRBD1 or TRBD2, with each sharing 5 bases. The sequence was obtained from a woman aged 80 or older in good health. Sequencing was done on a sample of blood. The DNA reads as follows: TGTGCCAGCAGCCTCACCCCGGGACGGCCGAGCTCTGGGGCCAACGTCCGGACTTTC. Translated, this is CASSLTPGRPSSGANVRTF.